The 3 T cell receptor beta chains reported below all come from one sample, sequenced in a study of T cell responses to AZD1222 COVID-19 vaccine. The table came from immunoSEQ multiplex PCR; TCRdb's copy has only in-frame clones and leaves some out. The sample has more than 80,000 clones; roughly 90% are singletons. The sequences come from peripheral blood, collected 28 days after the second AZD1222 dose. The origin of the receptors is an adult who received the AZD1222 COVID-19 vaccine.

V is TRBV4-3 and J is TRBJ1-4; TRBD1 might be the D (6 bases). The CDR3 has 18 residues. Per the germline V gene, CDR1 is LGHNA and CDR2 is YSLEER. V was shortened by 4 bases and J by 8 bases, with 26 bases between the two germline ends. CDR3 coding DNA: TGCGCCAGCAGCCTTTTTTCCCAGGGAGGGGGTCGTGGGGAAAAACTGTTTTTT. Residues: CASSLFSQGGGRGEKLFF.

This sequence joins TRBV10-2 and TRBJ2-3, with 10 bases matching TRBD2. Germline V gene data show CDR1 as WSHSY and CDR2 as SAAADI. The CDR3 has 17 residues. V was pared by 0 bases and J by 5 bases, with 8 bases of the junction left unmatched. The CDR3: CASSESGTSEVRDTQYF. CDR3 DNA: TGCGCCAGCAGTGAGTCAGGGACTAGCGAAGTCAGAGATACGCAGTATTTT.

This clone was found once. The chain carries TRBV28 and TRBJ2-3; a weak D match, TRBD1 (6 bases). V was cut by 6 bases and J by 7 bases, with 20 bases left in between. Germline CDR1 reads MDHEN; CDR2 reads SYDVKM. This CDR3 is 15 amino acids long. The CDR3, as DNA: TGTGCCAGCAGCCCCAGGGGTATGGGTGACCATACGCAGTATTTT. Translated, it gives CASSPRGMGDHTQYF. The full variable domain, rest sourced from reference TRBV28 and TRBJ2-3, is DVKVTQSSRYLVKRTGEKVFLECVQDMDHENMFWYRQDPGLGLRLIYFSYDVKMKEKGDIPEGYSVSREKKERFSLILESASTNQTSMYLCASSPRGMGDHTQYFGPGTRLTVL.